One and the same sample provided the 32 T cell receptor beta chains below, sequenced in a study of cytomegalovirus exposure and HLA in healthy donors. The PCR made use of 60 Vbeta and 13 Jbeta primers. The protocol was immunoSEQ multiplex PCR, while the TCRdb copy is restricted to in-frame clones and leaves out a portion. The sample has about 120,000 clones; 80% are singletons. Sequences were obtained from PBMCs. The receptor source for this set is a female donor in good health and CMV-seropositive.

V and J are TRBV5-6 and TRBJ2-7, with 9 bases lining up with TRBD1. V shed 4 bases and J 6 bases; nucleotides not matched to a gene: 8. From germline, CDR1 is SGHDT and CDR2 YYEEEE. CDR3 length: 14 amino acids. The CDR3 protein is CASSPGQGSPEQYF. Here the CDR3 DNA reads TGTGCCAGCAGCCCCGGACAGGGGTCCCCCGAGCAGTACTTC.

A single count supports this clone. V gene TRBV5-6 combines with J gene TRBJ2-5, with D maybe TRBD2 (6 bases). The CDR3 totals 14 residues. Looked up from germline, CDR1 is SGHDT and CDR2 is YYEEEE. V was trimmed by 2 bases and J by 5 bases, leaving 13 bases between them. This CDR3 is CASSLFGGTETQYF. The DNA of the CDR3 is TGTGCCAGCAGCTTATTCGGGGGTACGGAGACCCAGTACTTC.

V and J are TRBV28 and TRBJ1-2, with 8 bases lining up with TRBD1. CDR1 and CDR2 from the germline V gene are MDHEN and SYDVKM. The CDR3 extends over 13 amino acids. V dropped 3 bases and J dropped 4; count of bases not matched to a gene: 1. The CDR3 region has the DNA TGTGCCAGCAGTTTGACAGGGGCCTATGGCTACACCTTC. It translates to CASSLTGAYGYTF.

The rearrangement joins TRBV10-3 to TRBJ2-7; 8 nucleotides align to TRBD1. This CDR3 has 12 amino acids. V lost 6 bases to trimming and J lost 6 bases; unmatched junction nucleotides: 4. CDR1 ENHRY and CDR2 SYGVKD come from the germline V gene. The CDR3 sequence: CAISGQGSEQYF. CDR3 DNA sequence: TGTGCCATCAGCGGACAGGGTAGCGAGCAGTACTTC.

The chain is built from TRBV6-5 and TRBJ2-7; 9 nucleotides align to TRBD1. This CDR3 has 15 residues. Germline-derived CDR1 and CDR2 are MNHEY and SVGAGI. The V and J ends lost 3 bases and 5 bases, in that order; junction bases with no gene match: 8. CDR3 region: CASSYGGDRANEQYF. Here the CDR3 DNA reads TGTGCCAGCAGTTATGGGGGGGACAGGGCCAACGAGCAGTACTTC.

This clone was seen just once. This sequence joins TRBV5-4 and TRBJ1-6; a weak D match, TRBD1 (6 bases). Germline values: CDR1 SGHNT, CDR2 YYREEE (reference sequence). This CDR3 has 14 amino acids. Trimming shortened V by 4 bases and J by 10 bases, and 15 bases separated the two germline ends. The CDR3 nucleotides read TGTGCCAGCAGCCAGGACAGCTCATACTCACCCCTCCACTTT. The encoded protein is CASSQDSSYSPLHF.

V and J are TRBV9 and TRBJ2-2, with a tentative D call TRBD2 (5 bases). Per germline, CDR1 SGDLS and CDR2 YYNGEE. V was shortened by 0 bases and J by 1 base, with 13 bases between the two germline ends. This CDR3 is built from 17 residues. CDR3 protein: CASSVDPGRGNTGELFF. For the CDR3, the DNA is TGTGCCAGCAGCGTAGATCCCGGCCGGGGGAACACCGGGGAGCTGTTTTTT.

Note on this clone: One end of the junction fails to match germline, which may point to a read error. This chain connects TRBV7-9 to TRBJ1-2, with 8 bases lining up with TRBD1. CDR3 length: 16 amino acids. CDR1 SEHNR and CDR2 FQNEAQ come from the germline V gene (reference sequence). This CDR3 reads CSSSLGQGTTGYGYTF. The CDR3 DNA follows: TGTTCCAGCAGCTTAGGACAGGGTACTACCGGATATGGCTACACCTTC.

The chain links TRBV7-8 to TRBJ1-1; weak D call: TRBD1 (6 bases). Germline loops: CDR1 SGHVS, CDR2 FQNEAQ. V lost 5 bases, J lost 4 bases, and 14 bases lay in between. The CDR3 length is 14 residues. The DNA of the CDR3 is TGTGCCAGCAGCGCCGGTGCAGGGGCCACTGAAGCTTTCTTT. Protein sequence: CASSAGAGATEAFF.

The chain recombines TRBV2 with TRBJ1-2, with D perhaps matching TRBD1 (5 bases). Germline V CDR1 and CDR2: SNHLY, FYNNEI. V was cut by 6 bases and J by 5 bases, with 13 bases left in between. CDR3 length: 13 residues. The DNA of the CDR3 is TGTGCCAGCAGAACAGGTACAGAGTATGGCTACACCTTC. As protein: CASRTGTEYGYTF.

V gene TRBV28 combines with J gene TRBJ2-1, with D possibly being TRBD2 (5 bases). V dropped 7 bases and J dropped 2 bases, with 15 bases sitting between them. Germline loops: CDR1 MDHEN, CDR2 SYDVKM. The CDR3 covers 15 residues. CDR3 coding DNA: TGTGCCAGCATTCACCCGGGGAGTGCCTACAATGAGCAGTTCTTC. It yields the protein CASIHPGSAYNEQFF.

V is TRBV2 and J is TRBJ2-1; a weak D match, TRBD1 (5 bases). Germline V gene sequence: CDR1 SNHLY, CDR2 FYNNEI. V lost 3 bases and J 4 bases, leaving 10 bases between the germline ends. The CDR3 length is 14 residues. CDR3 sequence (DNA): TGTGCCAGCAGTGAGCAGGGAATATACAATGAGCAGTTCTTC. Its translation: CASSEQGIYNEQFF.

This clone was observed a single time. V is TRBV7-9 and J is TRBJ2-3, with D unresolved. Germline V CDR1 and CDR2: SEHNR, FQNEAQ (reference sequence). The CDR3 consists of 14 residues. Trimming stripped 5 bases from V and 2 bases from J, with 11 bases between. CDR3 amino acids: CASSPPTFTDTQYF. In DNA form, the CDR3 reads TGTGCCAGCAGCCCGCCGACTTTCACAGATACGCAGTATTTT.

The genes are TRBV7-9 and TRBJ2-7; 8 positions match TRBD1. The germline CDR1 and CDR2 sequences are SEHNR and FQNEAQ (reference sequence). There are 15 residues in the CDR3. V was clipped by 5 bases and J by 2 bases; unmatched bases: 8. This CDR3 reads CASSASGTGAYEQYF. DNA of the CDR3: TGTGCCAGCAGCGCCTCCGGGACAGGAGCCTACGAGCAGTACTTC.

CDR3 residues: CASSQGGGRYYGYTF. The DNA of the CDR3 is TGTGCCAGCAGCCAAGGAGGGGGCAGATACTATGGCTACACCTTC. The V and J genes are TRBV14 and TRBJ1-2; 7 positions match TRBD1. Germline V lookup: CDR1 SGHDN, CDR2 FVKESK. V lost 1 base and J lost 3; bases outside the gene matches: 5. The CDR3 extends over 15 amino acids.

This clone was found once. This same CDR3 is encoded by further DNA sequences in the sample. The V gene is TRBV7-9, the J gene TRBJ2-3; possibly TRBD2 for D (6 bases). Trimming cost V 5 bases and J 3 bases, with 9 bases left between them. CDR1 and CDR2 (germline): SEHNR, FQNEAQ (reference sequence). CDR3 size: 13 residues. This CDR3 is CASSNRGTDTQYF. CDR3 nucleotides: TGTGCCAGCAGCAATCGGGGGACAGATACGCAGTATTTT.

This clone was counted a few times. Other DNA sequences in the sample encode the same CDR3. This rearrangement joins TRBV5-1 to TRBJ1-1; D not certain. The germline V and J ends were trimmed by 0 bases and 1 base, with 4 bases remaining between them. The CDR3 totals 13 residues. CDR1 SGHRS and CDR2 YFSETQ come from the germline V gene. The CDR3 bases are TGCGCCAGCAGCTTGGACAGGAACACTGAAGCTTTCTTT. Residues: CASSLDRNTEAFF.

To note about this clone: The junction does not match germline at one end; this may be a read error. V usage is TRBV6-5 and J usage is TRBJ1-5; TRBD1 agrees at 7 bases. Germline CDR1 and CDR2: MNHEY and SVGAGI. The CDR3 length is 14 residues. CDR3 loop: CASSRKDRDHPQHF. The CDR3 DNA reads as TGTGCCAGCAGTCGGAAAGACAGGGATCATCCCCAGCATTTT.

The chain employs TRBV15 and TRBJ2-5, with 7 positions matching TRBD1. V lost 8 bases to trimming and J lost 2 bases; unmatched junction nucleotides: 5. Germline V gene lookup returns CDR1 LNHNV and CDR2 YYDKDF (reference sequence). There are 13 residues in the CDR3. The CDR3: CATGGQLQETQYF. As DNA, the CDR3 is TGTGCCACCGGGGGACAGTTGCAAGAGACCCAGTACTTC.

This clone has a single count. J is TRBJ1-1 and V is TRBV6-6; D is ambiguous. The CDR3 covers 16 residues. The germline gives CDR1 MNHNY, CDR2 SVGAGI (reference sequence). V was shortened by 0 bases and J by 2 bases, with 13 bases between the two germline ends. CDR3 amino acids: CASSYSHGAGNTEAFF. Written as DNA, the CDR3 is TGTGCCAGCAGTTACTCCCACGGCGCGGGAAACACTGAAGCTTTCTTT.

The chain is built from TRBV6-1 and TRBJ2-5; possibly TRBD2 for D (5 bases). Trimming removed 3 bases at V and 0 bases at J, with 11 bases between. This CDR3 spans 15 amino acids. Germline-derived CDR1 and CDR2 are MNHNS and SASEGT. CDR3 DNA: TGTGCCAGCAGTGACTTATGGGAGTACCAAGAGACCCAGTACTTC. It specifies CASSDLWEYQETQYF.

The CDR3 reads CASSEGTGGWNEQFF. In DNA, the CDR3 is TGTGCCAGCAGTGAAGGAACAGGGGGATGGAATGAGCAGTTCTTC. The V call is TRBV6-1, the J call TRBJ2-1, with 8 bases that match TRBD1. Germline CDR1 and CDR2: MNHNS and SASEGT. CDR3 length equals 15 residues. V lost 1 base, J lost 7 bases, and 6 bases stayed unmatched.

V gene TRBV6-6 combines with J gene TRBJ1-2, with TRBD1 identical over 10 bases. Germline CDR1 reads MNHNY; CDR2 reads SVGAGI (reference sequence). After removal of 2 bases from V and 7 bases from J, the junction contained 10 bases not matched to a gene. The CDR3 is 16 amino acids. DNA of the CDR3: TGTGCCAGCAGTTACAACCCGACAGGGGGCAGCGGTGGCTACACCTTC. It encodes CASSYNPTGGSGGYTF.

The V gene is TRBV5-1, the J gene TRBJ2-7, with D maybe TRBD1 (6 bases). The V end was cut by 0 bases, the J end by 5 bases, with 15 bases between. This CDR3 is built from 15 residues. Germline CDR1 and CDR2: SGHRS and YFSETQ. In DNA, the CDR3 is TGCGCCAGCAGCTTGGTGGGACATCTTCTCGACGAGCAGTACTTC. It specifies CASSLVGHLLDEQYF. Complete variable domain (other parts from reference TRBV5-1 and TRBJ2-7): KAGVTQTPRYLIKTRGQQVTLSCSPISGHRSVSWYQQTPGQGLQFLFEYFSETQRNKGNFPGRFSGRQFSNSRSEMNVSTLELGDSALYLCASSLVGHLLDEQYFGPGTRLTVT.

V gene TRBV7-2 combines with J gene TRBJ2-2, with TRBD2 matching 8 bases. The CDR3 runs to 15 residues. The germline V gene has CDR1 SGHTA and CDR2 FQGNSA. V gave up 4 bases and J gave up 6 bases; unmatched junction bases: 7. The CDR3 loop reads CASSSRGRGAGELFF. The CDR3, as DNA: TGTGCCAGCAGCTCGCGAGGGCGGGGGGCCGGGGAGCTGTTTTTT.

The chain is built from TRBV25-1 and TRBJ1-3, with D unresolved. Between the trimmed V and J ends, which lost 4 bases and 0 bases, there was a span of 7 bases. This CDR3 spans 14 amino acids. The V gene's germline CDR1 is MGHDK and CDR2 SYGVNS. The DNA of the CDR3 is TGTGCCAGCAGTGTAAGCGGCTCTGGAAACACCATATATTTT. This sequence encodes CASSVSGSGNTIYF. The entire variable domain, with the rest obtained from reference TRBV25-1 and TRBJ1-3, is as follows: EADIYQTPRYLVIGTGKKITLECSQTMGHDKMYWYQQDPGMELHLIHYSYGVNSTEKGDLSSESTVSRIRTEHFPLTLESARPSHTSQYLCASSVSGSGNTIYFGEGSWLTVV.

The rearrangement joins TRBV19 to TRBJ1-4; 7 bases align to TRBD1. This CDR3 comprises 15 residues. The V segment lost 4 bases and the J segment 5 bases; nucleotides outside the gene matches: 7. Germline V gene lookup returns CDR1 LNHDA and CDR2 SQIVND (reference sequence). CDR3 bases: TGTGCCAGTAGTACGGACAGGCCGGGGAATGAAAAACTGTTTTTT. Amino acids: CASSTDRPGNEKLFF.

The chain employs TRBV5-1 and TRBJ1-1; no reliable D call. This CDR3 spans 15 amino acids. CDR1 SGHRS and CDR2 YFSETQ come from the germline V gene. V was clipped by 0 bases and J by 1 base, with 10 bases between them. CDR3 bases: TGCGCCAGCAGCTTGGTCCCCCAGGAGAACACTGAAGCTTTCTTT. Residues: CASSLVPQENTEAFF.

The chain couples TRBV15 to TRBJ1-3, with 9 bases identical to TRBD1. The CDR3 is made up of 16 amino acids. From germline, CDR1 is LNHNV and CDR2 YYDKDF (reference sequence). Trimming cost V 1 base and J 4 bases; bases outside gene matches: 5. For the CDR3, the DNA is TGTGCCACCAGCAGAGGGGGACAGGGTGGGGGAAACACCATATATTTT. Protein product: CATSRGGQGGGNTIYF. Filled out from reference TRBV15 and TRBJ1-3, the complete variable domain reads DAMVIQNPRYQVTQFGKPVTLSCSQTLNHNVMYWYQQKSSQAPKLLFHYYDKDFNNEADTPDNFQSRRPNTSFCFLDIRSPGLGDTAMYLCATSRGGQGGGNTIYFGEGSWLTVV.

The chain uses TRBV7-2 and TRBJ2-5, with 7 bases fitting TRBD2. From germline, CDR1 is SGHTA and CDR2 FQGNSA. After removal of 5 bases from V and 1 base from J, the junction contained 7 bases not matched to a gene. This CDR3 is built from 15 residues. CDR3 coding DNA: TGTGCCAGCAGCCCGACCGGGACTACCCAAGAGACCCAGTACTTC. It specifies CASSPTGTTQETQYF.

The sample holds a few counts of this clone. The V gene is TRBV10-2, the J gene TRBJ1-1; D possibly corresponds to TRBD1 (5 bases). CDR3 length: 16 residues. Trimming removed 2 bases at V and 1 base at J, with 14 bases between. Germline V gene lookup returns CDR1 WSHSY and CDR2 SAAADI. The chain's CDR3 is CASSETRQKANTEAFF. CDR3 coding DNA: TGCGCCAGCAGTGAGACCAGACAGAAGGCGAACACTGAAGCTTTCTTT.

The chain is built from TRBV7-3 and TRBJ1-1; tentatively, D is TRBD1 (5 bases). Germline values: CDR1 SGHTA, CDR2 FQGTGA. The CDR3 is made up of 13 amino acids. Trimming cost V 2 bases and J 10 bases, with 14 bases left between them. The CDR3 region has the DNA TGTGCCAGCAGCTTAGGGCAGGGAATGGGAGCTTTCTTT. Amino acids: CASSLGQGMGAFF.